The next 15 T cell receptor beta chains were all read from a single sample in a study of T-cell memory formation after mild COVID-19. TCRdb reprocessed the 5' RACE reads via MiXCR and lists one record per CDR3 protein. The table lists roughly 62,000 distinct CDR3 sequences, 9.3% of them singletons. The sample taken for sequencing was PBMCs or a T cell subset sorted from them (not recorded which). Receptor source: a man aged 18 to 29 who had mild COVID-19 (a few samples of this study predate the infection). Cell type and time point are not known.

The V call is TRBV5-1, the J call TRBJ2-1; TRBD2 matches at 8 bases. Losses at the gene ends were 6 bases for V and 0 bases for J; bases not matched to a gene: 8. Germline V gene lookup returns CDR1 SGHRS and CDR2 YFSETQ. The CDR3 totals 16 residues. CDR3 sequence: CASTAVAGSSYNEQFF. DNA for the CDR3: TGCGCCAGCACCGCAGTAGCGGGGAGCTCCTACAATGAGCAGTTCTTC.

This clonotype was seen many times. The rearrangement links TRBV20-1 to TRBJ2-3, with 9 bases identical to TRBD1. This CDR3 is built from 14 residues. Germline loops: CDR1 DFQATT, CDR2 SNEGSKA (reference sequence). V lost 6 bases, J lost 3 bases, and 7 bases stayed unmatched. The CDR3 spells CSAEGTGRTDTQYF. CDR3 DNA sequence: TGCAGTGCCGAGGGGACAGGGAGGACAGATACGCAGTATTTT.

This clonotype was recorded many times. V gene TRBV5-1 combines with J gene TRBJ2-3; 11 nucleotides agree with TRBD1. The CDR3 is 17 amino acids. Unmatched junction bases numbered 9, after V lost 3 bases and J lost 3 bases. Germline V gene sequence: CDR1 SGHRS, CDR2 YFSETQ. The CDR3, as DNA: TGCGCCAGCAGCTCCTCGACCGGGACAGGGGGTACAGATACGCAGTATTTT. Residues: CASSSSTGTGGTDTQYF.

This clonotype was seen a handful of times. The chain employs TRBV2 and TRBJ2-5; 7 bases are shared with TRBD1. Germline V lookup: CDR1 SNHLY, CDR2 FYNNEI. The CDR3 has 14 residues. V dropped 8 bases and J dropped 1; count of bases not matched to a gene: 7. CDR3 sequence: CASGTRGSQETQYF. For the CDR3, the DNA is TGTGCCAGCGGGACCAGGGGGAGCCAAGAGACCCAGTACTTC.

The chain couples TRBV7-9 to TRBJ2-7, with D unclear. The length of the CDR3 is 12 residues. The germline V gene has CDR1 SEHNR and CDR2 FQNEAQ (reference sequence). V dropped 4 bases and J dropped 6 bases, with 10 bases sitting between them. This CDR3 is CASSSQLVEQYV. In nucleotides, the CDR3 is TGTGCCAGCAGCTCCCAATTGGTCGAGCAGTACGTC.

A few counts support this clonotype. The CDR3 region is CASSKQGGNQPQHF. The CDR3 DNA is TGTGCCAGCAGTAAACAGGGAGGCAATCAGCCCCAGCATTTT. V gene TRBV6-5 combines with J gene TRBJ1-5, with D possibly being TRBD1 (6 bases). This CDR3 comprises 14 residues. V lost 5 bases and J lost 2, with 10 bases in between. The V gene's germline CDR1 is MNHEY and CDR2 SVGAGI.

The chain uses TRBV6-5 and TRBJ1-4, with no clear D. Germline CDR1 MNHEY, CDR2 SVGAGI. Trimming took off 0 bases at V and 12 bases at J, with 11 bases between the two ends. The CDR3 has 13 residues. CDR3 in DNA: TGTGCCAGCAGTTACTCTAGGGCCCGACAACTGTTTTTT. Protein sequence: CASSYSRARQLFF.

This clonotype occurred many times. The V and J genes are TRBV5-1 and TRBJ2-1, with TRBD2 matching over 9 bases. Germline V lookup: CDR1 SGHRS, CDR2 YFSETQ. V shed 2 bases, J shed 7 bases, and the junction held 7 bases outside the gene matches. This CDR3 is built from 15 residues. This CDR3 reads CASSFSGGTINEQFF. DNA for the CDR3: TGCGCCAGCAGCTTTAGCGGGGGAACGATAAATGAGCAGTTCTTC.

This clonotype was seen many times. The junction departs from germline at one end; a sequencing error may be responsible. V is TRBV7-7 and J is TRBJ2-1; TRBD1 matches 8 bases. The CDR3 spans 15 residues. The V gene's germline CDR1 is SSHAT and CDR2 FNYEAQ (reference sequence). The CDR3 is CASSLGQGSYNEQFF. The CDR3 nucleotides read TGTGCTAGCAGCTTAGGACAGGGCTCCTACAATGAGCAGTTCTTC.

This clonotype was picked up a small number of times. This chain uses TRBV7-9 with TRBJ2-2; D possibly uses TRBD1 or TRBD2 (5 bases each). The CDR3 contains 12 residues. Germline V lookup: CDR1 SEHNR, CDR2 FQNEAQ (reference sequence). The CDR3 region has the DNA TGTAGCCCGGGACCGAGCACCGGGGAGCTGTTTTTT. It specifies CSPGPSTGELFF.

The rearrangement uses TRBV7-2 and TRBJ1-5; perhaps TRBD1 as D (5 bases). Germline V CDR1 and CDR2: SGHTA, FQGNSA. The CDR3 loop spans 15 amino acids. Trimming cost V 4 bases and J 0 bases, with 10 bases left between them. The CDR3 spells CASSSRGYSNQPQHF. The CDR3 nucleotides read TGTGCCAGCAGCTCAAGGGGATATAGCAATCAGCCCCAGCATTTT. The full variable domain, completed using reference TRBV7-2 and TRBJ1-5, is GAGVSQSPSNKVTEKGKDVELRCDPISGHTALYWYRQSLGQGLEFLIYFQGNSAPDKSGLPSDRFSAERTGGSVSTLTIQRTQQEDSAVYLCASSSRGYSNQPQHFGDGTRLSIL.

V and J are TRBV5-1 and TRBJ2-1; 11 nucleotides line up with TRBD2. CDR1 SGHRS and CDR2 YFSETQ come from the germline V gene. V trimming: 4 bases; J trimming: 4 bases; junction bases outside the gene matches: 7. The CDR3 loop spans 16 amino acids. CDR3 coding DNA: TGCGCCAGCAGCGCGGCCGGGACTAGCGGATACAATGAGCAGTTCTTC. It yields the protein CASSAAGTSGYNEQFF.

Ten or more counts support this clonotype. This chain joins TRBV12-3 or TRBV12-4 and TRBJ2-7, with 7 bases matching TRBD1. CDR3 length: 16 residues. Trimming removed 4 bases from V and 0 bases from J; junction bases left unmatched: 9. The CDR3 loop reads CASSSKFGQASYEQYF. The DNA of the CDR3 is TGTGCCAGCAGTTCCAAATTCGGACAGGCCTCCTACGAGCAGTACTTC.

This clonotype was seen many times. This chain links TRBV7-2 with TRBJ2-5; 8 bases are shared with TRBD2. The V gene's germline CDR1 is SGHTA and CDR2 FQGNSA. This CDR3 spans 15 amino acids. The V gene end was trimmed by 4 bases and the J gene end by 5 bases; junction bases not matched to a gene: 9. The CDR3 DNA reads as TGTGCCAGCAGCTCACCGGGGGGGCCGGGTGAGACCCAGTACTTC. Amino acid sequence: CASSSPGGPGETQYF.

This chain connects TRBV6-6 to TRBJ2-7; D perhaps matches TRBD1 (5 bases). CDR1 is MNHNY, CDR2 SVGAGI, per germline (reference sequence). This CDR3 contains 12 residues. V lost 6 bases and J lost 3, with 9 bases in between. The chain's CDR3 is CASSSDSYEQYF. CDR3 nucleotides: TGTGCCAGCAGCTCCGACAGCTACGAGCAGTACTTC.